The source of this T cell receptor beta chain is a study of cytomegalovirus exposure and HLA in healthy donors. CDR1 GTSNPN and CDR2 SVGIG come from the germline V gene (reference sequence). The CDR3 covers 13 residues. The V and J ends lost 2 bases and 5 bases respectively, with 13 bases between them. PCR was performed using 60 Vbeta and 13 Jbeta primers. Sequenced by immunoSEQ multiplex PCR; TCRdb stores in-frame clones only, minus some. The top ten clones hold roughly 2.9% of a sample with some 150,000 clones, 65% to 90% of them seen once. The sequencing input was PBMCs. The V and J genes are TRBV30 and TRBJ2-7, with D tentatively TRBD1 (6 bases). The TCR sequence derives from a woman aged 25-40 years in good health and CMV-seronegative. CDR3 protein: CAWSLVTGNEQYF. The CDR3, as DNA: TGTGCCTGGAGTTTGGTTACAGGGAACGAGCAGTACTTC. The full variable domain, in which reference TRBV30 and TRBJ2-7 provide the parts outside the CDR3, is SQTIHQWPATLVQPVGSPLSLECTVEGTSNPNLYWYRQAAGRGLQLLFYSVGIGQISSEVPQNLSASRPQDRQFILSSKKLLLSDSGFYLCAWSLVTGNEQYFGPGTRLTVT.